The clone carrying this T cell receptor (beta chain) was picked up many times. Its antigen is not identified. This record comes from a study of T-cell reconstitution after alpha-beta-depleted transplantation in children. Overall study findings and caveats: T-cell counts and diversity at one year following transplant were attributed mainly to newly produced T cells. The high TCRbeta diversity at day 60 in some patients came from surviving recipient T cells and thymic progenitors. After transplant, at about two months, alpha-beta T cells were reportedly derived from several hundred expanded graft clones.

The CDR3 spans 18 residues. V trimming: 0 bases; J trimming: 0 bases; junction bases outside the gene matches: 6. Looked up from germline, CDR1 is LGHNA and CDR2 is YSLEER. Researchers prepared the TCRbeta library using unique molecular identifiers, the study reports. In TCRdb, the PCR reads were re-called with MiXCR into one record per CDR3 protein. The data contain hundreds of thousands of distinct CDR3 sequences, roughly 13% of them seen just once; the ten biggest clones take up about 2.2%. The sample in question was PBMCs, mostly from graft donor cells, obtained 360 days after TCRalphabeta/CD19-depleted stem cell transplant. This TCR came from a male patient younger than 18 who had a stem cell transplant for acute myeloid leukemia, so the T cells may come from the graft donor. This sequence joins TRBV4-3 and TRBJ2-3; 10 nucleotides match TRBD2. The CDR3 nucleotides are TGCGCCAGCAGCCAAGATATCCGGACTAGCGGTAGCACAGATACGCAGTATTTT. Its protein product is CASSQDIRTSGSTDTQYF.